Below, 26 T cell receptor beta chains from the same sample are listed, as sequenced in a study of shared clonotypes between healthy human individuals. The protocol was immunoSEQ multiplex PCR, while the TCRdb copy is restricted to in-frame clones and leaves out a portion. The data contain about 2.3 million clones, approximately 95% of them seen just once; the ten biggest clones take up about 0.39%. The source material was naive CD4+ T cells from PBMCs. Subset specified: CD45RA+ positively selected. These receptors came from a man between 18 and 29 years old in good health. Some clones in this sample may be carry-over from other donors' samples.

V is TRBV7-2 and J is TRBJ2-7; D is uncertain. Trimming shortened V by 5 bases and J by 2 bases, and 10 bases separated the two germline ends. The CDR3 runs to 13 residues. CDR1 is SGHTA, CDR2 FQGNSA, per germline. The chain's CDR3 is CASSQNRAYEQYF. The CDR3 DNA reads TGTGCCAGCAGCCAAAACAGAGCCTACGAGCAGTACTTC.

This chain uses TRBV30 with TRBJ1-5; D unresolved. The CDR3 is made up of 13 amino acids. Per the germline V gene, CDR1 is GTSNPN and CDR2 is SVGIG (reference sequence). V was pared by 5 bases and J by 7 bases, with 15 bases between. This chain's CDR3 is CAWSSGSWQPQHF. The CDR3, as DNA: TGTGCCTGGTCATCCGGGAGTTGGCAGCCCCAGCATTTT. The entire variable domain, with the rest obtained from reference TRBV30 and TRBJ1-5, is as follows: SQTIHQWPATLVQPVGSPLSLECTVEGTSNPNLYWYRQAAGRGLQLLFYSVGIGQISSEVPQNLSASRPQDRQFILSSKKLLLSDSGFYLCAWSSGSWQPQHFGDGTRLSIL.

A single count supports this clone. This chain uses TRBV28 with TRBJ1-1; no reliable D call. The germline V gene encodes CDR1 MDHEN and CDR2 SYDVKM. V lost 3 bases to trimming and J lost 5 bases, with 16 bases between them. CDR3 length: 15 amino acids. CDR3 DNA sequence: TGTGCCAGCAGTTTGCTACAGAGACTGTGGACTGAAGCTTTCTTT. It specifies CASSLLQRLWTEAFF.

The V gene is TRBV19, the J gene TRBJ2-6; the match to TRBD1 covers 8 bases. V trimming: 9 bases; J trimming: 1 base; junction bases outside the gene matches: 11. The germline V gene has CDR1 LNHDA and CDR2 SQIVND (reference sequence). The CDR3 covers 17 residues. CDR3 DNA sequence: TGTGCCAGCCAGACAGGGGCAAGTATTTCTGGGGCCAACGTCCTGACTTTC. It specifies CASQTGASISGANVLTF. Full variable domain (remainder filled in from reference TRBV19 and TRBJ2-6): DGGITQSPKYLFRKEGQNVTLSCEQNLNHDAMYWYRQDPGQGLRLIYYSQIVNDFQKGDIAEGYSVSREKKESFPLTVTSAQKNPTAFYLCASQTGASISGANVLTFGAGSRLTVL.

This chain links TRBV9 with TRBJ2-6; tentatively, D is TRBD2 (7 bases). CDR1 is SGDLS, CDR2 YYNGEE, per germline. This CDR3 is built from 19 residues. V was pared by 3 bases and J by 3 bases, with 22 bases between. The CDR3 reads CASSGGLFGGRGGANVLTF. CDR3 in DNA: TGTGCCAGCAGCGGGGGGCTATTTGGCGGGAGAGGTGGGGCCAACGTCCTGACTTTC.

The rearrangement joins TRBV7-9 to TRBJ2-5; 12 bases match TRBD2. There are 15 residues in the CDR3. The junction had 8 bases not matched to a gene; V was cut back by 5 bases and J by 7 bases. The germline V gene encodes CDR1 SEHNR and CDR2 FQNEAQ (reference sequence). The CDR3 protein is CASSLTSGSPGTQYF. The CDR3 DNA reads TGTGCCAGCAGCCTGACTAGCGGGAGCCCGGGGACCCAGTACTTC.

The chain joins TRBV4-3 to TRBJ2-2; the D gene is possibly TRBD1 (5 bases). V shed 1 base and J shed 0 bases, with 9 bases lying between them. The CDR3 is 16 amino acids. The germline V gene has CDR1 LGHNA and CDR2 YSLEER. CDR3 amino acids: CASSQGQGTNTGELFF. The CDR3 DNA follows: TGCGCCAGCAGCCAAGGGCAGGGTACGAACACCGGGGAGCTGTTTTTT.

In DNA, the CDR3 is TGTGCCAGCAGCTTAGAGGCCCTCTACTCCTACGAGCAGTACTTC. This sequence encodes CASSLEALYSYEQYF. The V and J genes are TRBV11-2 and TRBJ2-7; D not resolved. The CDR3 has 15 residues. The V gene's germline CDR1 is SGHAT and CDR2 FQNNGV. Deletions cut 0 bases from V and 0 bases from J, with 9 bases between.

V is TRBV5-4 and J is TRBJ1-2, with TRBD1 identical over 9 bases. Germline CDR1 SGHNT, CDR2 YYREEE (reference sequence). This CDR3 contains 14 residues. J lost 6 bases, V lost 4 bases, and 7 bases had no gene match. CDR3 nucleotides: TGTGCCAGCAGCCACGGACAGGGGTCAGATGGCTACACCTTC. Protein product: CASSHGQGSDGYTF.

The chain uses TRBV23-1 and TRBJ2-7; D might be TRBD1 (7 bases). TRBV23-1 is an ORF; its function is uncertain. The CDR3 is made up of 19 amino acids. V lost 3 bases and J 5 bases, leaving 29 bases between the germline ends. CDR3 sequence: CASSHPGQGERDFLDEQYF. CDR3 bases: TGCGCCAGCAGTCACCCCGGCCAGGGGGAACGGGACTTTCTGGACGAGCAGTACTTC.

This rearrangement joins TRBV11-2 to TRBJ1-1, with 9 bases aligning to TRBD1. The CDR3 covers 15 residues. Germline CDR1 and CDR2: SGHAT and FQNNGV. J lost 1 base, V lost 4 bases, and 4 bases had no gene match. The CDR3 spells CASSYRTGENTEAFF. CDR3 nucleotide sequence: TGTGCCAGCAGCTACCGGACAGGGGAGAACACTGAAGCTTTCTTT.

The chain joins TRBV10-1 to TRBJ2-7; TRBD2 matches at 8 bases. Looked up from germline, CDR1 is WNHNN and CDR2 is SYGVQD (reference sequence). J was trimmed by 1 base and V by 0 bases; bases with no gene match: 5. The CDR3 totals 16 residues. The chain's CDR3 is CASSESVAGSSYEQYF. The DNA of the CDR3 is TGCGCCAGCAGTGAGTCAGTAGCGGGATCTTCCTACGAGCAGTACTTC.

V gene TRBV29-1 combines with J gene TRBJ2-3, with D tentatively TRBD2 (6 bases). Trimming took off 3 bases at V and 9 bases at J, with 10 bases between the two ends. Looked up from germline, CDR1 is SQVTM and CDR2 is ANQGSEA. The CDR3 is 11 amino acids. CDR3 loop: CSVDDGGTQYF. Written as DNA, the CDR3 is TGCAGCGTTGATGATGGGGGGACGCAGTATTTT.

About this clone itself: One end of the junction does not line up with germline, which may come from a read error. The chain recombines TRBV6-5 with TRBJ2-7, with D unclear. CDR3 length: 10 residues. Germline V CDR1 and CDR2: MNHEY, SVGAGI. CDR3 nucleotides: TGTGCCAGAAGTTCTGGCGAGCAGTACTTC. It is translated as CARSSGEQYF.

The chain couples TRBV28 to TRBJ2-5, with D possibly TRBD2 on 7 matching bases. V lost 5 bases and J 2 bases, leaving 15 bases between the germline ends. Germline V gene data show CDR1 as MDHEN and CDR2 as SYDVKM. The CDR3 contains 15 residues. The CDR3 sequence: CASSDPRGAQETQYF. As DNA, the CDR3 is TGTGCCAGCAGTGACCCCCGGGGGGCTCAAGAGACCCAGTACTTC. The entire variable domain, with the rest obtained from reference TRBV28 and TRBJ2-5, is as follows: DVKVTQSSRYLVKRTGEKVFLECVQDMDHENMFWYRQDPGLGLRLIYFSYDVKMKEKGDIPEGYSVSREKKERFSLILESASTNQTSMYLCASSDPRGAQETQYFGPGTRLLVL.

The rearrangement uses TRBV28 and TRBJ2-5; 8 positions match TRBD2. This CDR3 spans 15 amino acids. Germline assignment: CDR1 MDHEN and CDR2 SYDVKM. V trimming: 4 bases; J trimming: 1 base; junction bases outside the gene matches: 5. Here the CDR3 DNA reads TGTGCCAGCAGTTCTCGCGGGAGGACCCAAGAGACCCAGTACTTC. Residues: CASSSRGRTQETQYF.

The chain is built from TRBV27 and TRBJ1-3; unclear D gene. Looked up from germline, CDR1 is MNHEY and CDR2 is SMNVEV (reference sequence). Between the trimmed V and J ends, which lost 2 bases and 2 bases, there was a span of 13 bases. CDR3 length: 16 residues. The CDR3 DNA is TGTGCCAGCAGTTTAAGATTGGGCGGACCTGGAAACACCATATATTTT. Its translation is CASSLRLGGPGNTIYF.

The gene calls are TRBV28 and TRBJ1-5; possibly TRBD1 for D (5 bases). The V end lost 4 bases, the J end lost 3 bases, and 22 bases lay between the germline ends. The CDR3 has 18 amino acids. From germline, CDR1 is MDHEN and CDR2 SYDVKM. The CDR3 DNA reads as TGTGCCAGCAGTTCAAAGTCTAGGGGTCGACGCCCCAATCAGCCCCAGCATTTT. It is translated as CASSSKSRGRRPNQPQHF. Supplemented by reference TRBV28 and TRBJ1-5, the full variable domain reads DVKVTQSSRYLVKRTGEKVFLECVQDMDHENMFWYRQDPGLGLRLIYFSYDVKMKEKGDIPEGYSVSREKKERFSLILESASTNQTSMYLCASSSKSRGRRPNQPQHFGDGTRLSIL.

V is TRBV5-4 and J is TRBJ2-6; unclear D gene. The CDR3 is 16 residues long. Trimming removed 7 bases at V and 0 bases at J, with 14 bases between. The germline V gene has CDR1 SGHNT and CDR2 YYREEE (reference sequence). CDR3 nucleotides: TGTGCCAGCCGCCCTACGGGTAGCTCTGGGGCCAACGTCCTGACTTTC. Amino acid sequence: CASRPTGSSGANVLTF.

On this clone itself: This sample also contains other DNA sequences that code for the same CDR3. This chain uses TRBV20-1 with TRBJ1-2; D gene uncertain. This CDR3 spans 10 amino acids. Germline CDR1 and CDR2: DFQATT and SNEGSKA (reference sequence). The V end lost 4 bases, the J end lost 0 bases, and 0 bases lay between the germline ends. CDR3 in amino acids: CSATNYGYTF. CDR3 sequence (DNA): TGCAGTGCTACTAACTATGGCTACACCTTC.

The J gene is TRBJ1-2, the V gene TRBV7-2, with a tentative D call TRBD1 (5 bases). The CDR3 spans 13 residues. Trimming left V 3 bases short and J 6 bases short, with 11 bases between. Germline V gene sequence: CDR1 SGHTA, CDR2 FQGNSA. The CDR3 reads CASSFFIGDGYTF. In DNA, the CDR3 is TGTGCCAGCAGCTTCTTTATAGGGGATGGCTACACCTTC.

The rearrangement joins TRBV6-5 to TRBJ2-7; no clear D gene. Germline V gene sequence: CDR1 MNHEY, CDR2 SVGAGI. The CDR3 has 13 residues. Trimming pared 2 bases from V and 4 bases from J, leaving 9 bases between. CDR3 nucleotide sequence: TGTGCCAGCAGTTACCCTCCGTCTTACGAGCAGTACTTC. Its translation: CASSYPPSYEQYF.

The J gene is TRBJ2-7, the V gene TRBV2, with D hard to call. The CDR3 is 12 residues long. Per the germline V gene, CDR1 is SNHLY and CDR2 is FYNNEI. With 6 bases removed from V and 7 bases from J, the gap between germline ends came to 13 bases. CDR3 sequence reads: CASSYSSTEQYF. The CDR3 nucleotides read TGTGCCAGCAGCTACTCTTCTACAGAGCAGTACTTC.

This clone appeared a single time. The chain recombines TRBV5-1 with TRBJ2-1; TRBD2 matches 7 bases. The CDR3 runs to 16 residues. The germline V gene encodes CDR1 SGHRS and CDR2 YFSETQ. The V gene end was trimmed by 0 bases and the J gene end by 2 bases; junction bases not matched to a gene: 5. The CDR3 DNA reads as TGCGCCAGCAGCTTGGTTTTGCGGGAGACCTACAATGAGCAGTTCTTC. This encodes CASSLVLRETYNEQFF.

The V and J genes are TRBV28 and TRBJ2-5, with D tentatively TRBD2 (6 bases). This CDR3 region has 15 residues. Germline-derived CDR1 and CDR2 are MDHEN and SYDVKM. The V gene lost 2 bases and the J gene lost 5 bases, with 15 bases spanning the gap. This CDR3 is CASSLRGAPRETQYF. In nucleotides, the CDR3 is TGTGCCAGCAGTTTACGCGGGGCGCCAAGGGAGACCCAGTACTTC.

The V call is TRBV10-1, the J call TRBJ1-2, with D possibly TRBD1 on 6 matching bases. Germline lookup yields CDR1 WNHNN and CDR2 SYGVQD (reference sequence). The CDR3 consists of 14 residues. Trimming took off 5 bases at V and 7 bases at J, with 17 bases between the two ends. The DNA for the CDR3 is TGCGCCAGCAGTAAACAGGGTTTTCGGGGTGGCTACACCTTC. It codes for CASSKQGFRGGYTF.